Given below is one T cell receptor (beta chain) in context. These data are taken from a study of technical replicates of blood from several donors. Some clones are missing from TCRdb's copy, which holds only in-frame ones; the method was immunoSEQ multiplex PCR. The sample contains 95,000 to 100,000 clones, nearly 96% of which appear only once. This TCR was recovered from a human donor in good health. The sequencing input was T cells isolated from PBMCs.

CDR3 coding DNA: TGTGCCAGTAGTTGGGGACAGGCTAACACAGATACGCAGTATTTT. Translated, it gives CASSWGQANTDTQYF. This rearrangement joins TRBV19 to TRBJ2-3, with 8 bases matching TRBD1. V trimming: 5 bases; J trimming: 2 bases; junction bases outside the gene matches: 6. CDR3 size: 15 residues. Germline values: CDR1 LNHDA, CDR2 SQIVND (reference sequence).